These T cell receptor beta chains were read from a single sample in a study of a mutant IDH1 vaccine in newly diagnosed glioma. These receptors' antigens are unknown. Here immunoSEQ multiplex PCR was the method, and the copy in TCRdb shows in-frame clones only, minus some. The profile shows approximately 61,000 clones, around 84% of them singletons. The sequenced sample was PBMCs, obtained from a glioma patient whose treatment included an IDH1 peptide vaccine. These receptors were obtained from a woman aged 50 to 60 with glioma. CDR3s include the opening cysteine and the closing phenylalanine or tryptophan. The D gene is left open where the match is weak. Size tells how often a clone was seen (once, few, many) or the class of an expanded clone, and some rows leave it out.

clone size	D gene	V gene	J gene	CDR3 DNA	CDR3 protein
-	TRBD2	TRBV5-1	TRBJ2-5	TGCGCCAGCAGCTTGGGGGGGGGATACCAAGAGACCCAGTACTTC	CASSLGGGYQETQYF
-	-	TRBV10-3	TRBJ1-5	TGTGCCGGCCAGATGGGGAGCAATCAGCCCCAGCATTTT	CAGQMGSNQPQHF
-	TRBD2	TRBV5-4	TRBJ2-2	TGTGCCAGCAGCACATACTCCGCACGGGGGGGCGCAAAAACCGGGGAGCTGTTTTTT	CASSTYSARGGAKTGELFF
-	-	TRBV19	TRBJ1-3	TGTGCCAGTAGTATAGGCGGGGTCTCTGGAAACACCATATATTTT	CASSIGGVSGNTIYF
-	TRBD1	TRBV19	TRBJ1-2	TGTGCCAGTAGTATGACAGGGGGCGCCTATGGCTACACCTTC	CASSMTGGAYGYTF
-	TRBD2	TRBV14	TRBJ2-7	TGTGCCAGCAGCCGGGGGGGTGCGGGTCAGGACGAGCAGTACTTC	CASSRGGAGQDEQYF
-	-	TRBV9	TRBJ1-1	TGTGCCAGCAGCGGCCACGAAAGAGAAGCTTTCTTT	CASSGHEREAFF
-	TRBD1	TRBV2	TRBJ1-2	TGTGCCAGCAGCAGACAGGGAGGGAACTATGGCTACACCTTC	CASSRQGGNYGYTF
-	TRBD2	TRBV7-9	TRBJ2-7	TGTGCCAGCAGCTCCCGGGAAGCGGGGGCCCTTGAGTACTTC	CASSSREAGALEYF
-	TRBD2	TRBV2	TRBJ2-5	TGTGCCAGCAGAGAGACTAGCGGGGAGCTAGAGACCCAGTACTTC	CASRETSGELETQYF
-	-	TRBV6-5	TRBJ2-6	TGTGCCAGCAGTTACAGGTCTGGGGCCAACGTCCTGACTTTC	CASSYRSGANVLTF
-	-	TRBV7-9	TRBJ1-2	TGTGCCAGCAGCTTACAATCGGGTAATGGCTACACCTTC	CASSLQSGNGYTF
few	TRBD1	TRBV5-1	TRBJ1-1	TGCGCCAGCAGCTTGGCAGGGGGTTATACTGAAGCTTTCTTT	CASSLAGGYTEAFF
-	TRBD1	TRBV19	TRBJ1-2	TGTGCCAGTAGTGGACAGGCACTTAACTATGGCTACACCTTC	CASSGQALNYGYTF
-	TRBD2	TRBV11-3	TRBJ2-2	TGTGCCAGCAGCTTAGATGGGGGACTAGCGGCGAACACCGGGGAGCTGTTTTTT	CASSLDGGLAANTGELFF
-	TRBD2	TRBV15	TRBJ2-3	TGTGCCACCAGCAGAGGAGAAGCGGGGGGGAGCACAGATACGCAGTATTTT	CATSRGEAGGSTDTQYF
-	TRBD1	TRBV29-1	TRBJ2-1	TGCAGCGTTTTACCGGGACAGAGCTTCAATGAGCAGTTCTTC	CSVLPGQSFNEQFF
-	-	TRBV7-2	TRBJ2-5	TGTGCCAGCAGCTTAAGGGGGGTCCAAGAGACCCAGTACTTC	CASSLRGVQETQYF
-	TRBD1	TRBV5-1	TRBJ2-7	TGCGCCAGCAGCTCATCCGGGACAGGGGTCAACGAGCAGTACTTC	CASSSSGTGVNEQYF
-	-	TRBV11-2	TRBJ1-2	TGTGCCAGCAGCCCCGCCCGGGACGGGGGGCACTATGGCTACACCTTC	CASSPARDGGHYGYTF
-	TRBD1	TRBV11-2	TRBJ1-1	TGTGCCAGCAGCTCGGGACAGGTCATGAACACTGAAGCTTTCTTT	CASSSGQVMNTEAFF
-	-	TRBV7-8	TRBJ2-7	TGTGCCAGCAGCTTATCGAGGGACTACGAGCAGTACTTC	CASSLSRDYEQYF
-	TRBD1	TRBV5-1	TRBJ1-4	TGCGCCAGCAGTTTCGCCGGGACAGACGAAAAACTGTTTTTT	CASSFAGTDEKLFF
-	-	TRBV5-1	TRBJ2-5	TGCGCCAGCAGCTTGTCGCCTTCGGAGACCCAGTACTTC	CASSLSPSETQYF
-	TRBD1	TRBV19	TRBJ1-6	TGTGCCAGTAGTATCCGGGACAGAGGCTATAATTCACCCCTCCACTTT	CASSIRDRGYNSPLHF
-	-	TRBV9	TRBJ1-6	TGTGCCAGCAGCGCGACTGGAAATTCACCCCTCCACTTT	CASSATGNSPLHF
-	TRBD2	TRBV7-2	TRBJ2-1	TGTGCCAGCAGCCTGCTCGGACTAGCGGGGGGCGGTGAGCAGTTCTTC	CASSLLGLAGGGEQFF
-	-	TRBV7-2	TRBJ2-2	TGTGCCAGCAGCTACTTCACAAACACCGGGGAGCTGTTTTTT	CASSYFTNTGELFF
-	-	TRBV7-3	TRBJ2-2	TGTGCCAGCAGCTTAGGACTGAACACCGGGGAGCTGTTTTTT	CASSLGLNTGELFF
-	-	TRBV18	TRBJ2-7	TGTGCCAGCTCATCCTCCTACGAGCAGTACTTC	CASSSSYEQYF
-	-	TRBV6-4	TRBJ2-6	TGTGCCAGCAGTGAATCGTGGGTATCTGGGGCCAACGTCCTGACTTTC	CASSESWVSGANVLTF
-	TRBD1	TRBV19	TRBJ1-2	TGTGCCAGTAGTCCACAGGGGGTACGTGGCTACACCTTC	CASSPQGVRGYTF
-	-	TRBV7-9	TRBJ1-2	TGTGCCAGCAGCTCAGGGGATGGCTACACCTTC	CASSSGDGYTF
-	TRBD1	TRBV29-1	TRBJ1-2	TGCAGCGCTGGGACAGGCTATGGCTACACCTTC	CSAGTGYGYTF
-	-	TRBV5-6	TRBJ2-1	TGTGCCAGCAGCTTCGAGTTTAGCTCCTACAATGAGCAGTTCTTC	CASSFEFSSYNEQFF
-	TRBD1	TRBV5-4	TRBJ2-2	TGTGCCAGCAGCTCCGGGACAGCGAACACCGGGGAGCTGTTTTTT	CASSSGTANTGELFF
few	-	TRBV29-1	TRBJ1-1	TGCAGCGTTGAACCCACCGGGTCCTACACTGAAGCTTTCTTT	CSVEPTGSYTEAFF
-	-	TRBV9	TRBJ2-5	TGTGCCAGCAGCGCCGGGACGTTCCAAGAGACCCAGTACTTC	CASSAGTFQETQYF
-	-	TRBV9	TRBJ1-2	TGTGCCAGCAGCGTCCCGGGGGGACATCCAACCTATGGCTACACCTTC	CASSVPGGHPTYGYTF
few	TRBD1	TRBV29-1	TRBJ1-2	TGCAGCGTTGAGAGAGACAGGGCGAACTATGGCTACACCTTC	CSVERDRANYGYTF
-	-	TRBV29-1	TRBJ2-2	TGCAGCGTTGTGGAGACAGCGAACACCGGGGAGCTGTTTTTT	CSVVETANTGELFF
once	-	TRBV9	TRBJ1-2	TGTGCCAGCAGCGACAGGGAATTACGTGGCTACACCTTC	CASSDRELRGYTF
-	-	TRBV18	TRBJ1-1	TGTGCCAGCTCAGCTAGACAGCCCCCGAACACTGAAGCTTTCTTT	CASSARQPPNTEAFF
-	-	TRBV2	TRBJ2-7	TGTGCCAGCAGTGAATTCTACGAGCAGTACTTC	CASSEFYEQYF
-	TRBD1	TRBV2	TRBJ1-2	TGTGCCAGCAGCAGGACAGGGATGGGTGACTACACCTTC	CASSRTGMGDYTF
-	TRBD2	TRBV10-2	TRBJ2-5	TGCGCCAGCAGGGGACTAGCGGGGGAAGAGACCCAGTACTTC	CASRGLAGEETQYF
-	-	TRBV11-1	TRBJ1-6	TGTGCCAGCAATAACAGGGAAAGGAGTAATTCACCCCTCCACTTT	CASNNRERSNSPLHF
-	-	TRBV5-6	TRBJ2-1	TGTGCCAGCAGCTTGACCAATGAGCAGTTCTTC	CASSLTNEQFF
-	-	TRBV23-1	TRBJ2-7	TGCGCCAGCAGTCAGACCTACATTTCCTTCGACTACGAGCAGTACTTC	CASSQTYISFDYEQYF
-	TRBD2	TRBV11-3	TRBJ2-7	TGTGCCAGCAGCTTAGAGGGACTAGCGGGGACCTACGAGCAGTACTTC	CASSLEGLAGTYEQYF
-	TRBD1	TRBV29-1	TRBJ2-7	TGCAGCGTTGCCACCGAAGGGACAGTTCGCCACGAGCAGTACTTC	CSVATEGTVRHEQYF
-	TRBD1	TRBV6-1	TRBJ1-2	TGTGCCAGCAAAGCCCAGACAGGGGTACGATATGGCTACACCTTC	CASKAQTGVRYGYTF
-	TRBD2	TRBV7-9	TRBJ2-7	TGTGCCAGCAGCCGCCGGGAGGGAAGAGCCTACGAGCAGTACTTC	CASSRREGRAYEQYF
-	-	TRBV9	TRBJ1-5	TGTGCCAGCAGCGTCGGGGTGGACAATCAGCCCCAGCATTTT	CASSVGVDNQPQHF
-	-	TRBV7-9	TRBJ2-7	TGTGCCAGCAGCTTTAATCGGGTTGGATCCTACGAGCAGTACTTC	CASSFNRVGSYEQYF